This is a list of T cell receptor beta chains from one sample in a study of blood T cell repertoires in COVID-19. The protocol was immunoSEQ multiplex PCR, while the TCRdb copy is restricted to in-frame clones and leaves out a portion. Of some 100,000 clones listed, approximately 87% are singletons. The sample comprised peripheral blood. Receptors were obtained from a woman between 55 and 75 years old with acute or convalescent COVID-19. Both conserved end residues are part of each CDR3. A D gene is named only where the DNA matches it firmly. Clone size is shown for a subset of rows, as once, few, many or a class of expanded clone.

cdr3_nt	cdr3_aa	d_call	v_call	j_call	clone_size
TGTGCCAGCGGGGACAGGGGGAACATTCAGTACTTC	CASGDRGNIQYF	TRBD1	TRBV12-3/TRBV12-4	TRBJ2-4	.
TGTGCCAGCAGTTTAGTCGGGGACTCCTACGAGCAGTACTTC	CASSLVGDSYEQYF	.	TRBV28	TRBJ2-7	.
TGTGCCACCAGCAGAGATGTGCTAGCCGGCGGGGAGCTGTTTTTT	CATSRDVLAGGELFF	.	TRBV15	TRBJ2-2	.
TGTGCCACCAGGGACAGGGTTGGGGCCAACGTCCTGACTTTC	CATRDRVGANVLTF	TRBD1	TRBV19	TRBJ2-6	once
TGCGCCAGCAGGCGGAACGGGGTTGGTGAAAACATTCAGTACTTC	CASRRNGVGENIQYF	.	TRBV5-1	TRBJ2-4	once
TGTGCCAGCTCACCCAGTGGGCTGAACACTGAAGCTTTCTTT	CASSPSGLNTEAFF	.	TRBV18	TRBJ1-1	.
TGCAGCGGACGGGGGGATGGAAACACCATATATTTT	CSGRGDGNTIYF	.	TRBV29-1	TRBJ1-3	.
TGTGCCAGCACCACGCGGGGGGGCCTCCTTTACTCTGGGGCCAACGTCCTGACTTTC	CASTTRGGLLYSGANVLTF	TRBD2	TRBV7-9	TRBJ2-6	.
TGTGCCAGCAGCTACAGGGGGCGCGGTGAGACCCAGTACTTC	CASSYRGRGETQYF	TRBD1	TRBV7-9	TRBJ2-5	once
TGTGCCAGCAGTTTGTCGCAGCCCCAGCATTTT	CASSLSQPQHF	.	TRBV12-3/TRBV12-4	TRBJ1-5	.
TGTGCCAGAGCAAGTGCGGGCCTACAGGGCACCTATAATTCACCCCTCCACTTT	CARASAGLQGTYNSPLHF	.	TRBV27	TRBJ1-6	.
TGTGCCAGCAACCTAGCGGCGTACCAAGAGACCCAGTACTTC	CASNLAAYQETQYF	TRBD2	TRBV2	TRBJ2-5	.
TGTGCCAGCTCACCAGGACGGGGATCTAACTATGGCTACACCTTC	CASSPGRGSNYGYTF	.	TRBV18	TRBJ1-2	.
TGTGCCAGCAATATGAGGAACTATGGCTACACCTTC	CASNMRNYGYTF	.	TRBV6-5	TRBJ1-2	.
TGTGCCAGCAGCTTAGTTTCCGGGAACACTGAAGCTTTCTTT	CASSLVSGNTEAFF	.	TRBV7-8	TRBJ1-1	.
TGTGCCAGACAAGAAGGCTACACCTTC	CARQEGYTF	.	TRBV2	TRBJ1-2	.
TGTGCCAGCAGCAAGGGACTCCAAGAGACCCAGTACTTC	CASSKGLQETQYF	.	TRBV5-6	TRBJ2-5	.
TGTGCCAGCAGCCTAGACCCCGGGACTAGTTACGAGCAGTACTTC	CASSLDPGTSYEQYF	TRBD2	TRBV5-6	TRBJ2-7	.
TGCGCCAGCAGTGGGACTTACCAAGAGACCCAGTACTTC	CASSGTYQETQYF	.	TRBV10-1	TRBJ2-5	.
TGTGCCAGTAGTATTTCCGGACAAATTGCAACTAATGAAAAACTGTTTTTT	CASSISGQIATNEKLFF	.	TRBV19	TRBJ1-4	.
TGTGCCTGGAGTCGACAGCTTGAGCAGCCCCAGCATTTT	CAWSRQLEQPQHF	.	TRBV30	TRBJ1-5	.
TGTGCCAGCAGTTATGAGGGTTCGGGAAACACCATATATTTT	CASSYEGSGNTIYF	.	TRBV6-6	TRBJ1-3	.
TGTGCCAGCACTTCCCCGGGACTCAAAGGCAACGAGCAGTACTTC	CASTSPGLKGNEQYF	.	TRBV27	TRBJ2-7	many
TGCGCCAGCAGCCCCGGGACAGGGAGCAATCAGCCCCAGCATTTT	CASSPGTGSNQPQHF	TRBD1	TRBV4-1	TRBJ1-5	.
TGTGCCAGCAGCTTGGGCCGAAACACCATATATTTT	CASSLGRNTIYF	.	TRBV7-9	TRBJ1-3	once
TGTGCCAGCAGATCAGGGCGAGGAGTGGAAAAACTGTTTTTT	CASRSGRGVEKLFF	.	TRBV6-5	TRBJ1-4	.
TGTGCCAGCTCACCACCGTCCCAACGCGGCGAGCAGTACTTC	CASSPPSQRGEQYF	.	TRBV18	TRBJ2-7	.
TGCGCCAGCAGCTTGAAACAGGGGAACACTGAAGCTTTCTTT	CASSLKQGNTEAFF	.	TRBV5-1	TRBJ1-1	.
TGTGCCAGCAGCGTCAGGGGAACTAATGAAAAACTGTTTTTT	CASSVRGTNEKLFF	.	TRBV9	TRBJ1-4	.
TGTGCCTGGAGAGCTGGCAGGGGCACAGATACGCAGTATTTT	CAWRAGRGTDTQYF	.	TRBV30	TRBJ2-3	.
TGTGCCGGTGGAGGGGGGGTTCCCGAAGAGACCCAGTACTTC	CAGGGGVPEETQYF	.	TRBV19	TRBJ2-5	once
TGTGCCAGCAGCCGACAGGGGGCAACTAGCAGCTTTATCTTC	CASSRQGATSSFIF	TRBD1	TRBV27	TRBJ2-7	.
TGTGCCAGCAGCACAAAGACAGGAAGCCACACTGAAGCTTTCTTT	CASSTKTGSHTEAFF	.	TRBV7-2	TRBJ1-1	.
TGTGCCAGCAGCTTATCCCCCAGGGGGGATGGCTACACCTTC	CASSLSPRGDGYTF	TRBD1	TRBV6-2/TRBV6-3	TRBJ1-2	.
TGTGCCAGCAGGACCCCTAGCGGATACGAGCAGTACTTC	CASRTPSGYEQYF	TRBD2	TRBV28	TRBJ2-7	.